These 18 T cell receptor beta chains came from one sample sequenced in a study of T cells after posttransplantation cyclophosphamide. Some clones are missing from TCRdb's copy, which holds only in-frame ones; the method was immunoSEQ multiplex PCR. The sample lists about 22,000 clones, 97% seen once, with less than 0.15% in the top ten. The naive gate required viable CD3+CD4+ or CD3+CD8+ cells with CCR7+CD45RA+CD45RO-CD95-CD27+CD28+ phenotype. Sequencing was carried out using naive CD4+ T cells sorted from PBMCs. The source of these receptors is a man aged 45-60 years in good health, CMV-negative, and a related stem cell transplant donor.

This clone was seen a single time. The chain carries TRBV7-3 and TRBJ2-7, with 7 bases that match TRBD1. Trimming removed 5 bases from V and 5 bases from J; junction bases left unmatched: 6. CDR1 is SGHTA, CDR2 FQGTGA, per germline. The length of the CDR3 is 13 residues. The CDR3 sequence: CASSPTGQNEQYF. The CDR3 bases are TGTGCCAGCAGCCCGACGGGACAGAACGAGCAGTACTTC.

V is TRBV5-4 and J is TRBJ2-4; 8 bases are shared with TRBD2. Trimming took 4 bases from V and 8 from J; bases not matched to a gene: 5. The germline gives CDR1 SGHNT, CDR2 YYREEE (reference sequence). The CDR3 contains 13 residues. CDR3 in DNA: TGTGCCAGCAGCCGGGAGGGGCTCGACATTCAGTACTTC. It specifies CASSREGLDIQYF.

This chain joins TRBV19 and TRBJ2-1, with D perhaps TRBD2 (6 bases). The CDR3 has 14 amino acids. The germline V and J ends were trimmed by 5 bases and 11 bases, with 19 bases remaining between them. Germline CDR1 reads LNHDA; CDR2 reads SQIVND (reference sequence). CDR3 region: CASSPSWGDAQQFF. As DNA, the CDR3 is TGTGCCAGTAGTCCCTCTTGGGGGGACGCGCAGCAGTTCTTC. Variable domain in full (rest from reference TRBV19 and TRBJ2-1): DGGITQSPKYLFRKEGQNVTLSCEQNLNHDAMYWYRQDPGQGLRLIYYSQIVNDFQKGDIAEGYSVSREKKESFPLTVTSAQKNPTAFYLCASSPSWGDAQQFFGPGTRLTVL.

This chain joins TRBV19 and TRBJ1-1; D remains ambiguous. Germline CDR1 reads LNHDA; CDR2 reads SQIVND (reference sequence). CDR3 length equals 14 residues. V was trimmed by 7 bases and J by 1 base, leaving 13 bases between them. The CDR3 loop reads CASTEVNQNTEAFF. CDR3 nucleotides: TGTGCCAGTACGGAGGTCAACCAGAACACTGAAGCTTTCTTT.

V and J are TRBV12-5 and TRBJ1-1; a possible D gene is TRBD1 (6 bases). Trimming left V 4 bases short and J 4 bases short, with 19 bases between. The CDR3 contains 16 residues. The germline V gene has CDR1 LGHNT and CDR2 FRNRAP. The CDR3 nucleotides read TGTGCTAGTGGTTCCCCCAGGGGAGGGTTTAGCACTGAAGCTTTCTTT. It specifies CASGSPRGGFSTEAFF.

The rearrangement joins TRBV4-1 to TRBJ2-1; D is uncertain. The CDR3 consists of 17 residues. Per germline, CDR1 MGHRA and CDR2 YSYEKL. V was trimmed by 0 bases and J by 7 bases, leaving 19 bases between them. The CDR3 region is CASSQEGTRPRENEQFF. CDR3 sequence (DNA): TGCGCCAGCAGCCAAGAAGGAACACGGCCTAGAGAGAATGAGCAGTTCTTC.

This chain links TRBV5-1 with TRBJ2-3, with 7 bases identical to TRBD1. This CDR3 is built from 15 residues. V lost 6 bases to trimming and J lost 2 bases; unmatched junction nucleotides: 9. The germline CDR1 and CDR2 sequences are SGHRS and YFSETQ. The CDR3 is CASKLQGPSTDTQYF. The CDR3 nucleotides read TGCGCCAGCAAACTACAGGGGCCTTCCACAGATACGCAGTATTTT.

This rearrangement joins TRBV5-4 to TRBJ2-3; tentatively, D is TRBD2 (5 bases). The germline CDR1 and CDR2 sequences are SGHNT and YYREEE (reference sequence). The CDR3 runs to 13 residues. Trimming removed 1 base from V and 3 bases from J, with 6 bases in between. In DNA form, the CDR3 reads TGTGCCAGCAGCTTGTGGGAGACAGATACGCAGTATTTT. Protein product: CASSLWETDTQYF.

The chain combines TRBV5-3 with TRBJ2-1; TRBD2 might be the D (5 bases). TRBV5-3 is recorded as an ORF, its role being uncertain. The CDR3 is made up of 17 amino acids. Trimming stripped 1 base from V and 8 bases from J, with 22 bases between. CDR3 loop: CARSLFRGLRHVYEQFF. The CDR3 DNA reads TGTGCCAGAAGCTTGTTTCGAGGGCTCCGACACGTCTATGAGCAGTTCTTC.

The CDR3 sequence: CASSLYGSYNEQFF. Here the CDR3 DNA reads TGTGCCAGCAGCTTATACGGCTCCTACAATGAGCAGTTCTTC. The J gene is TRBJ2-1, the V gene TRBV5-8; D is uncertain. Germline assignment: CDR1 SGHTS and CDR2 YDEGEE. The CDR3 runs to 14 residues. The V gene lost 2 bases and the J gene lost 0 bases, with 6 bases spanning the gap.

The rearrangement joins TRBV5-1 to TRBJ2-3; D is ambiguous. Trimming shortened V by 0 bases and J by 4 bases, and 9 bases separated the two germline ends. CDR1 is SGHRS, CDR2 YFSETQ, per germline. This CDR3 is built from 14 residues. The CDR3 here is CASSLVPRPDTQYF. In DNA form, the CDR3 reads TGCGCCAGCAGCTTGGTTCCCAGGCCAGATACGCAGTATTTT.

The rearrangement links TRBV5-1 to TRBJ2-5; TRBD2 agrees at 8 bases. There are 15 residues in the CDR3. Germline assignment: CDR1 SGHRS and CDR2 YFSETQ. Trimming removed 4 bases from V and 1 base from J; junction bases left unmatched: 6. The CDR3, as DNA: TGCGCCAGCAGCCGACGGGGGACTAGCCAAGAGACCCAGTACTTC. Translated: CASSRRGTSQETQYF.

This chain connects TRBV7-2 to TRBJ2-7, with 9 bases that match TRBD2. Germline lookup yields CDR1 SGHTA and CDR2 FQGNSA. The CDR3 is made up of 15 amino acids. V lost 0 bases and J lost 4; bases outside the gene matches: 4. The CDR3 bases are TGTGCCAGCAGCTTAGCGGGCGGGGGGGCGTACGAGCAGTACTTC. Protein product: CASSLAGGGAYEQYF.

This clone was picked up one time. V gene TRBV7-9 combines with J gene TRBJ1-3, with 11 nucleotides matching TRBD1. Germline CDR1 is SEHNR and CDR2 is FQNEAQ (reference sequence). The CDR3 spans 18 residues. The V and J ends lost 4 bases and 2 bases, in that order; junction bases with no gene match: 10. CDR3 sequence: CASSSPGTGGSPGNTIYF. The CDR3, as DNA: TGTGCCAGCAGCTCACCGGGGACAGGGGGTAGCCCTGGAAACACCATATATTTT.

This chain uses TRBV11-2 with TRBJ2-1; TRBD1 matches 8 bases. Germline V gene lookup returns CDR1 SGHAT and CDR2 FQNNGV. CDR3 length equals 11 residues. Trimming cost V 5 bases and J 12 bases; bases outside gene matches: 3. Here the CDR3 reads CASSPTGGQFF. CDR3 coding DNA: TGTGCCAGCAGCCCTACAGGGGGGCAGTTCTTC.

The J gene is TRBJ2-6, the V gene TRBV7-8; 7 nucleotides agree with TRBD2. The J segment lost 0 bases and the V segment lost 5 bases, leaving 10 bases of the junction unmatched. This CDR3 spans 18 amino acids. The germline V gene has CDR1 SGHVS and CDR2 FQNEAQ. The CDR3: CASSTRTSLASGANVLTF. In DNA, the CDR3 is TGTGCCAGCAGCACCCGGACTAGTCTTGCCTCTGGGGCCAACGTCCTGACTTTC.

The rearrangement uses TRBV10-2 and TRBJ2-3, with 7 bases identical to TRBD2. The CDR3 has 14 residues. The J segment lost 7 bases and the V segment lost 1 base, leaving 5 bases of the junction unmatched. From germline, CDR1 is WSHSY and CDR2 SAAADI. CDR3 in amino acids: CASSELASGYTQYF. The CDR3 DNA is TGCGCCAGCAGTGAGTTGGCTAGCGGATATACGCAGTATTTT.

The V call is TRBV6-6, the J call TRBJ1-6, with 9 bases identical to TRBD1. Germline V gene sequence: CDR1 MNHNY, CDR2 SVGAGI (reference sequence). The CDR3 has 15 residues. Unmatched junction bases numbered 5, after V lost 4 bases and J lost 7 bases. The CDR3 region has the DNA TGTGCCAGCAGTTCCGCCGGGACAGGGAATTCACCCCTCCACTTT. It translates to CASSSAGTGNSPLHF.